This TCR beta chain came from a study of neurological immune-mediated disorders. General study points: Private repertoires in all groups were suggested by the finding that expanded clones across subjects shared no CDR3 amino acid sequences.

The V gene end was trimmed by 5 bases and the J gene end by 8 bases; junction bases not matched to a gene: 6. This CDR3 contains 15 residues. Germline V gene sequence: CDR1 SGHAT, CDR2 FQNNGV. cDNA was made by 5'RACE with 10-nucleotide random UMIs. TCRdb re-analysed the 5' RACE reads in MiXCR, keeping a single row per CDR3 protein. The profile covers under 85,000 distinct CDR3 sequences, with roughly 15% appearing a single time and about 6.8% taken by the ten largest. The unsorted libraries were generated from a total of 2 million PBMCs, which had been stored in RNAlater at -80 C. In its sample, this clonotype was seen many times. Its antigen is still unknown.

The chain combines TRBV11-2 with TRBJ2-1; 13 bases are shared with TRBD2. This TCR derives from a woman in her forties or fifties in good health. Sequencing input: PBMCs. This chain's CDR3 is CASSPTSGGAHEQFF. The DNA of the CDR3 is TGTGCCAGCAGCCCTACTAGCGGGGGGGCCCATGAGCAGTTCTTC.